A single sample is the source of the 25 T cell receptor beta chains below, sequenced in a study of CD8+ T cells in alopecia areata (dated by TCRdb to 2016 to 2019). Library creation used the immunoSEQ multiplex PCR assay. To provide template for TCR sequencing, every sample had RNA extracted and reverse transcribed into cDNA. TCRdb stores this immuneACCESS table with in-frame sequences only. Part of the clones is absent; in the studies checked, under half of the shortfall reflects unresolved V genes, and no reason is known for the rest. The sample table records 170,000 or so clones; around 63% of these occur just once. Roughly 1.7% of the sample rests with the top ten. Interpreted using the paper, the time point label stands for: baseline before oral tofacitinib. Sequenced here: CD4+ T cells sorted from blood, sampled at week 0. All receptors derive from a human donor with alopecia areata.

V gene TRBV10-2 combines with J gene TRBJ2-2, with no clear D. V lost 7 bases and J lost 6, with 6 bases in between. Per germline, CDR1 WSHSY and CDR2 SAAADI. The CDR3 consists of 11 residues. The CDR3 loop reads CASTTSGELFF. The CDR3 nucleotides read TGCGCCAGCACGACTTCCGGGGAGCTGTTTTTT.

The table lists this clone with a few counts. The V and J genes are TRBV2 and TRBJ2-4; D is undetermined. Germline-derived CDR1 and CDR2 are SNHLY and FYNNEI. Trimming removed 2 bases from V and 0 bases from J, with 8 bases in between. CDR3 length: 15 residues. The CDR3 nucleotides read TGTGCCAGCAGTGAAATGGGAATAGCCAAAAACATTCAGTACTTC. Translation gives CASSEMGIAKNIQYF.

The chain links TRBV5-1 to TRBJ2-7; D gene ambiguous. V was trimmed by 0 bases and J by 0 bases, leaving 7 bases between them. This CDR3 is built from 14 residues. Germline-derived CDR1 and CDR2 are SGHRS and YFSETQ. CDR3 amino acids: CASSLAGDSYEQYF. In DNA, the CDR3 is TGCGCCAGCAGCTTGGCTGGAGACTCCTACGAGCAGTACTTC.

This clone was detected a few times. The sample has other DNA sequences that encode this CDR3 too. CDR3 nucleotides: TGCGCCAGCAGCGCCAACTACGAGCAGTACTTC. This gives the protein CASSANYEQYF. The chain links TRBV5-1 to TRBJ2-7; D not certain. Per the germline V gene, CDR1 is SGHRS and CDR2 is YFSETQ. Trimming removed 4 bases at V and 3 bases at J, with 5 bases between. The CDR3 consists of 11 residues. Complete variable domain (other parts from reference TRBV5-1 and TRBJ2-7): KAGVTQTPRYLIKTRGQQVTLSCSPISGHRSVSWYQQTPGQGLQFLFEYFSETQRNKGNFPGRFSGRQFSNSRSEMNVSTLELGDSALYLCASSANYEQYFGPGTRLTVT.

J is TRBJ1-2 and V is TRBV29-1; TRBD1 is a possible D gene (6 bases). V lost 5 bases, J lost 6 bases, and 10 bases lay in between. CDR3 length equals 11 residues. Per germline, CDR1 SQVTM and CDR2 ANQGSEA. CDR3 sequence: CSVSGGDGYTF. CDR3 DNA sequence: TGCAGCGTTAGCGGGGGCGATGGCTACACCTTC.

This clone was counted once. The genes are TRBV6-5 and TRBJ2-3; D is unclear. The CDR3 has 14 residues. The V end was cut by 5 bases, the J end by 3 bases, with 12 bases between. Germline CDR1 reads MNHEY; CDR2 reads SVGAGI. The CDR3 region has the DNA TGTGCCAGCAGTAGGCACGATCGTACAGATACGCAGTATTTT. It is translated as CASSRHDRTDTQYF.

The V and J genes are TRBV7-6 and TRBJ2-7, with a tentative D call TRBD1 (5 bases). CDR3 size: 12 residues. Germline CDR1 is SGHVS and CDR2 is FNYEAQ. Trimming shortened V by 8 bases and J by 0 bases, and 8 bases separated the two germline ends. The CDR3 region has the DNA TGTGCCAGCGGCGGACACTCCTACGAGCAGTACTTC. Amino acids: CASGGHSYEQYF.

This clone was detected a few times. This chain joins TRBV18 and TRBJ2-1; 12 positions agree with TRBD2. The ends lost 7 bases at V and 8 bases at J; junction bases unmatched: 6. The CDR3 contains 14 residues. Germline V gene lookup returns CDR1 KGHSH and CDR2 LQKENI. DNA of the CDR3: TGTGCCAGCTTGACTAGCGGGGGTTATGATGAGCAGTTCTTC. Amino acids: CASLTSGGYDEQFF.

This clone was seen only a few times. A read error is possible here, since a much larger clone lies one base away. This CDR3 is also generated by other DNA sequences in the sample. The chain has TRBV5-4 and TRBJ1-1; D remains unclear. V lost 4 bases to trimming and J lost 2 bases, with 3 bases between them. Germline V gives CDR1 SGHNT, CDR2 YYREEE (reference sequence). The CDR3 runs 11 residues. The CDR3 bases are TGTGCCAGCAGCCTTAACACTGAAGCTTTCTTT. The encoded protein is CASSLNTEAFF.

This clone has just a few counts. The rearrangement joins TRBV5-1 to TRBJ1-1; D perhaps matches TRBD1 (5 bases). Germline V CDR1 and CDR2: SGHRS, YFSETQ. V lost 4 bases to trimming and J lost 1 base, with 14 bases between them. The CDR3 covers 15 residues. The CDR3 DNA reads as TGCGCCAGCAGCACCCAGGGACCGCCGAACACTGAAGCTTTCTTT. Residues: CASSTQGPPNTEAFF.

This clone was observed a handful of times. The V gene is TRBV30, the J gene TRBJ1-6; unclear D gene. From germline, CDR1 is GTSNPN and CDR2 SVGIG (reference sequence). With 0 bases removed from V and 5 bases from J, the gap between germline ends came to 5 bases. The CDR3 is made up of 13 amino acids. The CDR3 protein is CAWSVTNNSPLHF. CDR3 nucleotides: TGTGCCTGGAGTGTAACAAATAATTCACCCCTCCACTTT.

The V call is TRBV9, the J call TRBJ1-5, with D unresolved. V was shortened by 2 bases and J by 1 base, with 7 bases between the two germline ends. The germline CDR1 and CDR2 sequences are SGDLS and YYNGEE. The CDR3 extends over 14 amino acids. In DNA, the CDR3 is TGTGCCAGCAGCGTCTCAGCGAGCAATCAGCCCCAGCATTTT. Its protein product is CASSVSASNQPQHF.

This chain links TRBV19 with TRBJ1-2, with D possibly matching TRBD1 (6 bases). The CDR3 loop spans 15 amino acids. V shed 7 bases and J shed 7 bases, with 22 bases lying between them. CDR1 and CDR2 (germline): LNHDA, SQIVND (reference sequence). The CDR3 sequence is CASTVGGADIVGYTF. CDR3 coding DNA: TGTGCCAGTACAGTGGGGGGGGCCGATATTGTTGGCTACACCTTC.

V gene TRBV30 combines with J gene TRBJ1-1; unclear D gene. Germline CDR1 is GTSNPN and CDR2 is SVGIG (reference sequence). Deletions cut 5 bases from V and 1 base from J, with 11 bases between. The CDR3 is made up of 13 amino acids. The CDR3 sequence is CAWGQSPNTEAFF. CDR3 bases: TGTGCCTGGGGGCAGTCCCCGAACACTGAAGCTTTCTTT.

The CDR3 bases are TGCAGCTCCGGGCGAGGGAACAAGCAAGAGACCCAGTACTTC. It codes for CSSGRGNKQETQYF. J is TRBJ2-5 and V is TRBV29-1; weak D call: TRBD2 (5 bases). The CDR3 totals 14 residues. Germline CDR1 is SQVTM and CDR2 is ANQGSEA. Trimming took off 8 bases at V and 2 bases at J, with 18 bases between the two ends.

J is TRBJ2-5 and V is TRBV5-1, with D tentatively TRBD2 (6 bases). The V end lost 4 bases, the J end lost 5 bases, and 18 bases lay between the germline ends. The germline CDR1 and CDR2 sequences are SGHRS and YFSETQ. The CDR3 has 15 residues. DNA for the CDR3: TGCGCCAGCAGCCCCCAATGGGGGGTTAGGGAGACCCAGTACTTC. Encoded protein: CASSPQWGVRETQYF.

The chain combines TRBV30 with TRBJ1-6, with 8 bases identical to TRBD1. The germline CDR1 and CDR2 sequences are GTSNPN and SVGIG (reference sequence). The V gene end was trimmed by 4 bases and the J gene end by 4 bases; junction bases not matched to a gene: 3. This CDR3 spans 14 amino acids. The CDR3 protein is CAWMGTGYNSPLHF. CDR3 sequence (DNA): TGTGCCTGGATGGGGACAGGTTATAATTCACCCCTCCACTTT.

This clone was seen only a few times. The gene calls are TRBV11-2 and TRBJ2-2, with D unresolved. Trimming removed 5 bases from V and 3 bases from J, with 10 bases in between. Germline CDR1 SGHAT, CDR2 FQNNGV. The CDR3 covers 14 residues. The CDR3 region is CASSARVHTGELFF. CDR3 DNA sequence: TGTGCCAGCAGCGCTAGGGTTCACACCGGGGAGCTGTTTTTT.

The chain uses TRBV10-3 and TRBJ2-4; either TRBD1 or TRBD2 may supply D (5 bases each). The CDR3 covers 11 residues. CDR1 and CDR2 from the germline V gene are ENHRY and SYGVKD. Trimming removed 11 bases at V and 10 bases at J, with 15 bases between. The chain's CDR3 is CASRDEDIQYF. CDR3 in DNA: TGTGCCTCGAGGGACGAGGATATTCAGTACTTC.

The V and J genes are TRBV7-2 and TRBJ2-5; D unclear. Germline loops: CDR1 SGHTA, CDR2 FQGNSA. Trimming removed 1 base from V and 1 base from J, with 4 bases in between. The CDR3 runs 13 residues. CDR3 in DNA: TGTGCCAGCAGCTTAGGAGCCCAAGAGACCCAGTACTTC. It codes for CASSLGAQETQYF.

This chain joins TRBV30 and TRBJ1-2; 9 bases line up with TRBD1. The germline V gene has CDR1 GTSNPN and CDR2 SVGIG (reference sequence). CDR3 size: 13 residues. V shed 3 bases, J shed 4 bases, and the junction held 3 bases outside the gene matches. CDR3 sequence (DNA): TGTGCCTGGAGCCGGGACAGGGCCTATGGCTACACCTTC. Translating gives CAWSRDRAYGYTF. Full variable domain (remainder filled in from reference TRBV30 and TRBJ1-2): SQTIHQWPATLVQPVGSPLSLECTVEGTSNPNLYWYRQAAGRGLQLLFYSVGIGQISSEVPQNLSASRPQDRQFILSSKKLLLSDSGFYLCAWSRDRAYGYTFGSGTRLTVV.

V usage is TRBV28 and J usage is TRBJ1-5; TRBD1 matches 10 bases. Per germline, CDR1 MDHEN and CDR2 SYDVKM. Trimming at V came to 1 base and at J to 6 bases, leaving 6 bases not matched to a gene. CDR3 length: 16 residues. The DNA of the CDR3 is TGTGCCAGCAGTTTATTGCTCCGGGACAGGGGTCAGCCCCAGCATTTT. Protein: CASSLLLRDRGQPQHF.

The chain combines TRBV5-6 with TRBJ1-5; D remains unclear. CDR1 and CDR2 from the germline V gene are SGHDT and YYEEEE. The CDR3 runs to 12 residues. V was pared by 0 bases and J by 5 bases, with 3 bases between. CDR3 nucleotides: TGTGCCAGCAGCTTGGAAGATCAGCCCCAGCATTTT. As protein: CASSLEDQPQHF.

V is TRBV30 and J is TRBJ2-1; D assignment may be TRBD1 or TRBD2 (5 bases each). This CDR3 contains 10 residues. CDR1 is GTSNPN and CDR2 is SVGIG in the germline V gene (reference sequence). The V end lost 5 bases, the J end lost 9 bases, and 8 bases lay between the germline ends. CDR3 protein: CAWGGGEQFF. The CDR3 nucleotides read TGTGCCTGGGGGGGTGGTGAGCAGTTCTTC.

As regards this clone: Other nucleotide sequences from this sample produce the same CDR3. The chain has TRBV29-1 and TRBJ2-7; D is uncertain. Germline CDR1 SQVTM, CDR2 ANQGSEA. The germline V and J ends were trimmed by 4 bases and 2 bases, with 9 bases remaining between them. The CDR3 covers 12 residues. The CDR3 sequence is CSVGAGTYEQYF. CDR3 nucleotides: TGCAGCGTTGGGGCAGGCACCTACGAGCAGTACTTC.